This TCR beta chain stems from a study of tumor-infiltrating lymphocytes in oesophageal squamous cell carcinoma. The CDR3 contains 15 residues. The germline V gene has CDR1 SEHNR and CDR2 FQNEAQ (reference sequence). TCRdb re-called the PCR reads with MiXCR, one entry per CDR3 protein. The sample holds around 20,000 distinct CDR3 sequences, roughly two fifths seen once. This clonotype has just a few counts. Sequenced: esophageal tumor tissue. V usage is TRBV7-9 and J usage is TRBJ2-3, with 7 bases that match TRBD2. The J call may be wrong; the DNA end is better matched by TRBJ2-1. The sequence was collected from a male donor with esophageal squamous cell carcinoma. This chain's CDR3 is CASSPRGSGNNEQFF. The CDR3 bases are TGTGCCAGCAGCCCCCGAGGGAGCGGGAACAATGAGCAGTTCTTC.